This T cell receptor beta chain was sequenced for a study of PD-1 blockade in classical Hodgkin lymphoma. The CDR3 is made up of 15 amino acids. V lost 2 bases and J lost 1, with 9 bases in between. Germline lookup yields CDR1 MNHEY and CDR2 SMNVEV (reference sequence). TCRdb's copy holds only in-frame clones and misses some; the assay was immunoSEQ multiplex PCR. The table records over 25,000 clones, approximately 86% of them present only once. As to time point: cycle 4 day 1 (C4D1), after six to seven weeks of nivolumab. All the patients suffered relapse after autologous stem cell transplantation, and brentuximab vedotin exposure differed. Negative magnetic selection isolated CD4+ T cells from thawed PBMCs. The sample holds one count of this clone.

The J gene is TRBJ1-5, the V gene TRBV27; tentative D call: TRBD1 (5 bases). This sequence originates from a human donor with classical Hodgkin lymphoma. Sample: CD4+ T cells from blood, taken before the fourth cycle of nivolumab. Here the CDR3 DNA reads TGTGCCAGCAGTTTAGTGGGGCAAAGCAATCAGCCCCAGCATTTT. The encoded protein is CASSLVGQSNQPQHF.